The sample holds a few counts of the clone carrying this T cell receptor (beta chain). Its antigen is unidentified. Unmatched junction bases numbered 1, after V lost 0 bases and J lost 8 bases. CDR3 length equals 16 residues. This sample is part of a study of T-cell reconstitution after alpha-beta-depleted transplantation in children. General observations from the study: Reported findings indicate that, about two months after transplant, alpha-beta T cells came from several hundred expanded clones, which were derived from non-depleted graft cells. One year after transplant, T-cell counts and diversity came mostly from newly produced T cells.

Library preparation (for TCRbeta) was performed with unique molecular identifiers. One entry per CDR3 protein results from TCRdb running MiXCR on the PCR reads. The profile covers fewer than 550,000 distinct CDR3 sequences, with 8% to 11% appearing a single time and around 2.2% taken by the ten largest. The source of this sequence is a child aged 2 to 15 with inherited bone marrow failure, due to receive a stem cell transplant. This chain uses TRBV12-3 or TRBV12-4 with TRBJ2-1, with TRBD2 identical over 16 bases. The starting material was PBMCs, obtained before TCRalphabeta/CD19-depleted stem cell transplant. In DNA, the CDR3 is TGTGCCAGCAGTTTAGCGGGACTAGCGGGAGGGTATGAGCAGTTCTTC. The encoded protein is CASSLAGLAGGYEQFF.